This TCR beta chain was captured by sequencing in a study of spatial heterogeneity in lung cancer. Study background: Across the raw uncorrected reads, a unique TCR and UMI combination was observed, on average, more than ten times. Study conclusions and caveats: Tracking of tumor mutation counts was seen in expanded intratumoral alpha and beta TCR counts.

The V end was cut by 4 bases, the J end by 9 bases, with 13 bases between. Germline V gene lookup returns CDR1 GTSNPN and CDR2 SVGIG (reference sequence). The CDR3 runs to 13 residues. On each TCR cDNA molecule, a unique molecular identifier was present. TCRdb fed the 5' RACE reads into MiXCR, producing one record per CDR3 protein. Of over 3,000 distinct CDR3 sequences listed, approximately 7% are singletons. This clonotype is medium-sized (0.01 to 0.1%) within its sample. Its target is unknown. This beta chain was picked up by a library intended for alpha chains and is off target, so its count carries little meaning. Time point specified: sample taken at primary tumor resection.

J is TRBJ1-6 and V is TRBV30; D perhaps matches TRBD1 (6 bases). This receptor was taken from a male donor with early-stage non-small cell lung cancer. The starting material was lung tumor tissue, obtained at surgery. CDR3 DNA: TGTGCCTGGAAGCCGGGGGCTAGTTCACCCCTCCACTTT. Translation: CAWKPGASSPLHF.